The subject of this entry is one TCR beta chain. Its antigen remains unidentified. This sample stems from a study of CD8 T cells in ankylosing spondylitis. Via MiXCR, TCRdb re-called the 5' RACE reads, giving one row per CDR3 protein. Of about 240,000 distinct CDR3 sequences listed, less than 10% are singletons. General study findings and limits: The study looked at matched synovial fluid samples from ankylosing spondylitis patients. Disease-linked clones were reported to be significantly enriched there. A motif in TCR beta, a set of about eight highly homologous variants, appeared characteristic of ankylosing spondylitis blood.

The CDR3 contains 13 residues. CDR1 and CDR2 from the germline V gene are SNHLY and FYNNEI. The V and J ends lost 6 bases and 3 bases, in that order; junction bases with no gene match: 4. The source of this sequence is a male donor with ankylosing spondylitis or in good health (not recorded which). The chain uses TRBV2 and TRBJ1-2; 7 bases are a match to TRBD1. Sequencing used blood, either unsorted or a sorted T cell fraction (not recorded which). CDR3 residues: CASRATGDYGYTF. CDR3 DNA: TGTGCCAGCAGGGCCACAGGGGACTATGGCTACACCTTC.